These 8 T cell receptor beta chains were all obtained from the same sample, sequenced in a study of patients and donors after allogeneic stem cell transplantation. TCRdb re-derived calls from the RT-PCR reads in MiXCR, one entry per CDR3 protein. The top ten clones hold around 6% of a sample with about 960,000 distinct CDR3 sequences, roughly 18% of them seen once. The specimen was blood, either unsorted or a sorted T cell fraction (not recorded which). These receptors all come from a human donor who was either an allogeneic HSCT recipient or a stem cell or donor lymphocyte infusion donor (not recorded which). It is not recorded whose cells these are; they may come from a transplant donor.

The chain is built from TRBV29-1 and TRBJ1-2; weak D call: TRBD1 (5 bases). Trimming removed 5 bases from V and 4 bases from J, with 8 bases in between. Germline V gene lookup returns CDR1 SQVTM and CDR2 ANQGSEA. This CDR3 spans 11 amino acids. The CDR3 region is CSVRGLYGYTF. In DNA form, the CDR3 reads TGCAGCGTTCGGGGCCTCTATGGCTACACCTTC.

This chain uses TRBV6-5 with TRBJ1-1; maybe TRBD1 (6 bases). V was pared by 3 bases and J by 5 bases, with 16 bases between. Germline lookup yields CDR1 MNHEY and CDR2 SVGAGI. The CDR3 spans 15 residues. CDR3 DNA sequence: TGTGCCAGCAGTTATTCTAAGTGGGGGGCAACTGAAGCTTTCTTT. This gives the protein CASSYSKWGATEAFF.

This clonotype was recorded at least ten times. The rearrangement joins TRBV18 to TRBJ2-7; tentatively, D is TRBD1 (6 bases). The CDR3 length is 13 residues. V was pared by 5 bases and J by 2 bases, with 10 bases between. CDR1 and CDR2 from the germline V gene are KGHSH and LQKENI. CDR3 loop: CASSSNRAYEQYF. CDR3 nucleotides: TGTGCCAGCTCATCAAACAGGGCCTACGAGCAGTACTTC.

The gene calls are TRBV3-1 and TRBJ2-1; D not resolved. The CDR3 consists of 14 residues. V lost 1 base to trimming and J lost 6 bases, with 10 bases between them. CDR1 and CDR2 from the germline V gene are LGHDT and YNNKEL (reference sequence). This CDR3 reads CASSQGGRTNEQFF. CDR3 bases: TGTGCCAGCAGCCAAGGCGGTCGGACCAATGAGCAGTTCTTC.

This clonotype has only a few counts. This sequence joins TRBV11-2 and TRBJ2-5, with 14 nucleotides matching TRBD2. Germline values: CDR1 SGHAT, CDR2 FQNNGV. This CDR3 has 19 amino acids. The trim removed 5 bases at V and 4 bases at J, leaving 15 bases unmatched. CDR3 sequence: CASSGTSGSARSLGETQYF. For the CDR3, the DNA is TGTGCCAGCAGCGGGACTAGCGGGAGTGCTCGGTCTTTAGGAGAGACCCAGTACTTC.

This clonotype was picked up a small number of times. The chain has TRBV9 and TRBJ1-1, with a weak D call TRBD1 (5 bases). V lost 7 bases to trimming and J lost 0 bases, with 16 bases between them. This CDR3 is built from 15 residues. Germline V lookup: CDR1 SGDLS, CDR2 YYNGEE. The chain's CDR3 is CASSGGTTLNTEAFF. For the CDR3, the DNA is TGTGCCAGCTCGGGAGGGACTACTCTGAACACTGAAGCTTTCTTT.

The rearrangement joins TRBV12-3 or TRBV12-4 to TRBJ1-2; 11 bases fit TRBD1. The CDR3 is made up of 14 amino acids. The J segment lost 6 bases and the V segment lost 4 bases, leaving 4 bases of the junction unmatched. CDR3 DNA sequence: TGTGCCAGCAGTTCCGGACAGGGGGCTGATGGCTACACCTTC. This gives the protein CASSSGQGADGYTF.

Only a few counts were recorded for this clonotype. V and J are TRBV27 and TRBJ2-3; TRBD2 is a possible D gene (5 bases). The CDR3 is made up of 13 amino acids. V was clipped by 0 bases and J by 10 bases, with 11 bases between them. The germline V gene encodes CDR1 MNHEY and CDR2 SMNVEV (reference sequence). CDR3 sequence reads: CASSLSVRESQYF. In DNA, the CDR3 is TGTGCCAGCAGTTTATCTGTGAGGGAATCGCAGTATTTT.